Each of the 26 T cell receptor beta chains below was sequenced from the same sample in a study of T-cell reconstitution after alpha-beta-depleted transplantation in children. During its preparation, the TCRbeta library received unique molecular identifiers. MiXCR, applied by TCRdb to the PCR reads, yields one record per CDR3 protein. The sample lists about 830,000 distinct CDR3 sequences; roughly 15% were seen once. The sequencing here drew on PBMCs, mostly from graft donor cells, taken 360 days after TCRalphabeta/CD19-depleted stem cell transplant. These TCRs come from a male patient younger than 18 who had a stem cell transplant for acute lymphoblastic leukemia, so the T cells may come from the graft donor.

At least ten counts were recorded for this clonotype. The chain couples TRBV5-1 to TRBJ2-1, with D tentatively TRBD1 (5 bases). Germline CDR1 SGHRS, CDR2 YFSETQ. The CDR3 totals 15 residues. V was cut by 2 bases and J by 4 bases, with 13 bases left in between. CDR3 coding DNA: TGCGCCAGCAGCTTTAATACCGCAGGGTACAATGAGCAGTTCTTC. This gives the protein CASSFNTAGYNEQFF. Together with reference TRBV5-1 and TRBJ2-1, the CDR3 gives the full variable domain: KAGVTQTPRYLIKTRGQQVTLSCSPISGHRSVSWYQQTPGQGLQFLFEYFSETQRNKGNFPGRFSGRQFSNSRSEMNVSTLELGDSALYLCASSFNTAGYNEQFFGPGTRLTVL.

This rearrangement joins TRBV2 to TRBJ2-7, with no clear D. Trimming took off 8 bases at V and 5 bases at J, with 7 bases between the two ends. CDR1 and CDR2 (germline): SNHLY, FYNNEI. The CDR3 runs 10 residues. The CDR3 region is CASGVHEQYF. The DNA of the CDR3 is TGTGCCAGCGGAGTCCACGAGCAGTACTTC. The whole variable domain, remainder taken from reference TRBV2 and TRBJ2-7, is EPEVTQTPSHQVTQMGQEVILRCVPISNHLYFYWYRQILGQKVEFLVSFYNNEISEKSEIFDDQFSVERPDGSNFTLKIRSTKLEDSAMYFCASGVHEQYFGPGTRLTVT.

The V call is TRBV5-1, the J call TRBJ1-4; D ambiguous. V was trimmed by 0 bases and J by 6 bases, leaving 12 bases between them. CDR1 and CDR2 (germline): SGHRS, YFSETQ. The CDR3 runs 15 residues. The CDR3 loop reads CASSLAGSGDEKLFF. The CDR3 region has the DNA TGCGCCAGCAGCTTGGCGGGGAGTGGGGATGAAAAACTGTTTTTT.

The CDR3 nucleotides are TGTGCCAGTAGTAGCCCCAGGGGGGAAGCGGGAGGGCGCCCCTACAATGAGCAGTTCTTC. Translation: CASSSPRGEAGGRPYNEQFF. The chain carries TRBV19 and TRBJ2-1, with 10 bases fitting TRBD2. CDR1 and CDR2 from the germline V gene are LNHDA and SQIVND (reference sequence). This CDR3 spans 20 amino acids. Germline trimming cut 4 bases from V and 2 bases from J; bases unmatched to any gene: 17.

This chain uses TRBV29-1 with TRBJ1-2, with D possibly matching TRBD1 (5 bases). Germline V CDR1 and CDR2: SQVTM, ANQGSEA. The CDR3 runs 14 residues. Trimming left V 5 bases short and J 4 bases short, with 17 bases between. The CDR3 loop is CSVRTSGTFYGYTF. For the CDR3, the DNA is TGCAGCGTTAGAACTTCCGGGACCTTCTATGGCTACACCTTC.

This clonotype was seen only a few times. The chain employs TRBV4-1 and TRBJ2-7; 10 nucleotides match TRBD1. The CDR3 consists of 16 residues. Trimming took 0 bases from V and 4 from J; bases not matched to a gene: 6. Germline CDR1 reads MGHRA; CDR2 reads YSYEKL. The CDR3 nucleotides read TGCGCCAGCAGCCAAGACGGGACAGGGGTTGGGTACGAGCAGTACTTC. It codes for CASSQDGTGVGYEQYF.

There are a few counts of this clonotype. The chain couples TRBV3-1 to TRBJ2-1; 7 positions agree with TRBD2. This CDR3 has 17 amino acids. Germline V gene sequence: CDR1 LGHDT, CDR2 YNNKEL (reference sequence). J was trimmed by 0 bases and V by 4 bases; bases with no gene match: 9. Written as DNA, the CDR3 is TGTGCCAGCAGCCCCCGACTAGCCGATAGCTCCTACAATGAGCAGTTCTTC. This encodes CASSPRLADSSYNEQFF.

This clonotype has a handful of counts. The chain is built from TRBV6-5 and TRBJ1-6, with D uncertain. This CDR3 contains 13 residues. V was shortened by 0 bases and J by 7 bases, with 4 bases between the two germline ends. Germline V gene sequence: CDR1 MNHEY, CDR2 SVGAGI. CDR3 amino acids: CASSYSLNSPLHF. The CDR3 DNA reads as TGTGCCAGCAGTTACTCTCTGAATTCACCCCTCCACTTT.

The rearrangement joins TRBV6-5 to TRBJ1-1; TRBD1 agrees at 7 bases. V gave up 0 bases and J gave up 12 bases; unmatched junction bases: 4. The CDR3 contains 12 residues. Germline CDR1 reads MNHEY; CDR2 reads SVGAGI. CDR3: CASSYSRGPSFF. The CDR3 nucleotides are TGTGCCAGCAGTTACTCGAGGGGGCCTTCTTTCTTT.

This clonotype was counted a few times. CDR3 DNA sequence: TGTGCCAGCTCTCAGACAGAGAGCTATGGCTACACCTTC. It yields the protein CASSQTESYGYTF. The chain is built from TRBV18 and TRBJ1-2; a weak D match, TRBD1 (5 bases). The germline V gene encodes CDR1 KGHSH and CDR2 LQKENI. This CDR3 comprises 13 residues. Between the trimmed V and J ends, which lost 6 bases and 4 bases, there was a span of 12 bases.

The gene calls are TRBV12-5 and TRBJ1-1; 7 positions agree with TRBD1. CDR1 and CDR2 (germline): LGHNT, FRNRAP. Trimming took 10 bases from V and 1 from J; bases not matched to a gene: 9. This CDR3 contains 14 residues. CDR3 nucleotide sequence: TGTGCTATCCGGCAGGGGGGAGAGAACACTGAAGCTTTCTTT. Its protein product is CAIRQGGENTEAFF.

In DNA form, the CDR3 reads TGTGCCGGCAAGGGAATCGCTAATGAAAAACTGTTTTTT. This sequence encodes CAGKGIANEKLFF. This sequence joins TRBV6-2 or TRBV6-3 and TRBJ1-4; D is unresolved. CDR3 size: 13 residues. Germline-derived CDR1 and CDR2 are MNHEY and SVGEGT. The germline V and J ends were trimmed by 11 bases and 3 bases, with 13 bases remaining between them.

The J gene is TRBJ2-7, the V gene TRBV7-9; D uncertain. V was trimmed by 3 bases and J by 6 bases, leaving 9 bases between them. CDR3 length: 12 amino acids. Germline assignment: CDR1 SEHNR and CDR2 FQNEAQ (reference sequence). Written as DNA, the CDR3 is TGTGCCAGCAGCTTTGCTGGGCCCGAGCAGTACTTC. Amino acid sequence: CASSFAGPEQYF.

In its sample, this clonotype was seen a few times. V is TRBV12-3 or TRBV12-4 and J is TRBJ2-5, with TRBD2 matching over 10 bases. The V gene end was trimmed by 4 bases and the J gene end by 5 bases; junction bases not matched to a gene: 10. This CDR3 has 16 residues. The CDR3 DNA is TGTGCCAGCAGTTGGAACCTAGCGGGAGTGAGGGAGACCCAGTACTTC. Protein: CASSWNLAGVRETQYF.

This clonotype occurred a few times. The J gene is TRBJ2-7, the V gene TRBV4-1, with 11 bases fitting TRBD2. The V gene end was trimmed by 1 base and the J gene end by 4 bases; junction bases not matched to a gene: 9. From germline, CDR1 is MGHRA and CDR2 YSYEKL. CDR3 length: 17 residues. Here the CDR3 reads CASSQASLAGGSYEQYF. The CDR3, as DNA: TGCGCCAGCAGCCAAGCGTCGCTAGCGGGAGGATCGTACGAGCAGTACTTC.

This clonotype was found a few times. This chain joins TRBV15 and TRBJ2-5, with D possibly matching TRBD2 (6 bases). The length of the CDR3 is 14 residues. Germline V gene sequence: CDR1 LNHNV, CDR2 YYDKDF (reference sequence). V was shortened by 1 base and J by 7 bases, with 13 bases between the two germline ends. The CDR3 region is CATSRGREVGTQYF. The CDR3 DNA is TGTGCCACCAGCAGAGGCAGGGAGGTAGGGACCCAGTACTTC.

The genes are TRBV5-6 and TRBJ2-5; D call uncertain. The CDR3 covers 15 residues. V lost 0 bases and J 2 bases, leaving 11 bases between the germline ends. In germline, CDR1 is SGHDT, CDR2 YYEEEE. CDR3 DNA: TGTGCCAGCAGCTTGGGGCCCAGTCTACAAGAGACCCAGTACTTC. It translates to CASSLGPSLQETQYF.

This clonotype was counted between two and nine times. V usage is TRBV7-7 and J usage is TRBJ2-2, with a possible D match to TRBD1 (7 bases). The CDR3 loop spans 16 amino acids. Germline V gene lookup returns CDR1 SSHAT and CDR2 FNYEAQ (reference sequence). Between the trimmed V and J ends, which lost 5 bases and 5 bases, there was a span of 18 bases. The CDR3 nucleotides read TGTGCCAGCAGCCCCTGGCAGGGGGGTGGAACCGGGGAGCTGTTTTTT. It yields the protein CASSPWQGGGTGELFF. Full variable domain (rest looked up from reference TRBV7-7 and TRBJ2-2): GAGVSQSPRYKVTKRGQDVTLRCDPISSHATLYWYQQALGQGPEFLTYFNYEAQPDKSGLPSDRFSAERPEGSISTLTIQRTEQRDSAMYRCASSPWQGGGTGELFFGEGSRLTVL.

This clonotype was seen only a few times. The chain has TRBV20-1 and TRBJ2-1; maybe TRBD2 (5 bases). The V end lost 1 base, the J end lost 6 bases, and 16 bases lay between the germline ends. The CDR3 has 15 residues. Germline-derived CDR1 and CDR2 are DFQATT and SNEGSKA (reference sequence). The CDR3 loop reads CSARGQAVAPNEQFF. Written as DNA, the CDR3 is TGCAGTGCTAGAGGTCAGGCGGTAGCGCCCAATGAGCAGTTCTTC.

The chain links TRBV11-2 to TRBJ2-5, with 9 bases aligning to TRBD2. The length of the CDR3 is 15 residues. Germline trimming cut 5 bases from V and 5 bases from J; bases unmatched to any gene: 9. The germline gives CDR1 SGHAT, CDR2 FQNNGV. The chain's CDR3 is CASSPSGLASETQYF. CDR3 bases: TGTGCCAGCAGCCCATCGGGACTAGCTTCTGAGACCCAGTACTTC.

The CDR3 DNA reads as TGTGCCAGCAGAGACTTTTTAGGCTACGAGCAGTACTTC. It codes for CASRDFLGYEQYF. V and J are TRBV2 and TRBJ2-7, with D unclear. There are 13 residues in the CDR3. From germline, CDR1 is SNHLY and CDR2 FYNNEI. Trimming shortened V by 6 bases and J by 3 bases, and 12 bases separated the two germline ends.

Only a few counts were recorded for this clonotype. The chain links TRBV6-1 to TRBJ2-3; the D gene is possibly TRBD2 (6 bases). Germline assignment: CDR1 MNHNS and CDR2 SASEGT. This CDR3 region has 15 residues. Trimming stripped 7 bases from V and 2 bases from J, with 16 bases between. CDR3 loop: CASNPVRGITDTQYF. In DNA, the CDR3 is TGTGCCAGCAATCCTGTTCGCGGGATCACAGATACGCAGTATTTT.

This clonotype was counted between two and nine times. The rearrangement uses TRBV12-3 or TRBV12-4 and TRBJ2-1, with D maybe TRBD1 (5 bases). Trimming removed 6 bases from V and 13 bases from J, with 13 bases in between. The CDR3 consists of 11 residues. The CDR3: CASREGQAQFF. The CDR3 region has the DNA TGTGCCAGCAGGGAAGGACAAGCCCAGTTCTTC.

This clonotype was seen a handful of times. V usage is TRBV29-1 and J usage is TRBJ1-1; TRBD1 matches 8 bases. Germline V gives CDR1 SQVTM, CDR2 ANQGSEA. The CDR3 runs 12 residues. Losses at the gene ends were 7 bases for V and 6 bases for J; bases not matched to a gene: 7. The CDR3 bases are TGCAGCGGTGGACAGGGAACGGCTGAAGCTTTCTTT. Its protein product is CSGGQGTAEAFF.

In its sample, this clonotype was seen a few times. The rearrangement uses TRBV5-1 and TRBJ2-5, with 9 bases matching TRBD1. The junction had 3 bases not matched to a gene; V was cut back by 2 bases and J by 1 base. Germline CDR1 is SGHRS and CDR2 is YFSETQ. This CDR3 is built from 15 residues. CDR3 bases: TGCGCCAGCAGCTTTTGGGACAGGGCCCAAGAGACCCAGTACTTC. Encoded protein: CASSFWDRAQETQYF. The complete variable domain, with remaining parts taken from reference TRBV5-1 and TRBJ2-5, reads KAGVTQTPRYLIKTRGQQVTLSCSPISGHRSVSWYQQTPGQGLQFLFEYFSETQRNKGNFPGRFSGRQFSNSRSEMNVSTLELGDSALYLCASSFWDRAQETQYFGPGTRLLVL.

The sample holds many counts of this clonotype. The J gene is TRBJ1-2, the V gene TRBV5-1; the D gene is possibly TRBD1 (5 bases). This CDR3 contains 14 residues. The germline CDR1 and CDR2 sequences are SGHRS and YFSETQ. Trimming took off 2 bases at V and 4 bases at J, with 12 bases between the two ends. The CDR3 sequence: CASSLTGDPYGYTF. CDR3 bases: TGCGCCAGCAGCTTAACAGGAGATCCCTATGGCTACACCTTC.